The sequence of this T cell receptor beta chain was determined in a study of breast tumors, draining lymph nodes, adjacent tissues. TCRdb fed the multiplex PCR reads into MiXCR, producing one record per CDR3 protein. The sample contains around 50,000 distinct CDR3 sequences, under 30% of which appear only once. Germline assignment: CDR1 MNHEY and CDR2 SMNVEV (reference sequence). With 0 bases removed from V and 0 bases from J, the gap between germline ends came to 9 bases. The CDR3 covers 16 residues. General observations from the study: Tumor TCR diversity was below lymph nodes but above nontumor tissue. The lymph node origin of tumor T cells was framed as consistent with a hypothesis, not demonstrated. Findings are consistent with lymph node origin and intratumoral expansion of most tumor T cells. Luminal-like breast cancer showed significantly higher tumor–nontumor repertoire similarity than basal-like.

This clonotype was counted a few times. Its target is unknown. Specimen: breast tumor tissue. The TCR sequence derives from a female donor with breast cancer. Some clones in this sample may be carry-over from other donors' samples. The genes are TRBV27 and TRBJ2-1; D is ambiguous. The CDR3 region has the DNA TGTGCCAGCAGTTTATCCGGCGGCTTCTCCTACAATGAGCAGTTCTTC. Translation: CASSLSGGFSYNEQFF.